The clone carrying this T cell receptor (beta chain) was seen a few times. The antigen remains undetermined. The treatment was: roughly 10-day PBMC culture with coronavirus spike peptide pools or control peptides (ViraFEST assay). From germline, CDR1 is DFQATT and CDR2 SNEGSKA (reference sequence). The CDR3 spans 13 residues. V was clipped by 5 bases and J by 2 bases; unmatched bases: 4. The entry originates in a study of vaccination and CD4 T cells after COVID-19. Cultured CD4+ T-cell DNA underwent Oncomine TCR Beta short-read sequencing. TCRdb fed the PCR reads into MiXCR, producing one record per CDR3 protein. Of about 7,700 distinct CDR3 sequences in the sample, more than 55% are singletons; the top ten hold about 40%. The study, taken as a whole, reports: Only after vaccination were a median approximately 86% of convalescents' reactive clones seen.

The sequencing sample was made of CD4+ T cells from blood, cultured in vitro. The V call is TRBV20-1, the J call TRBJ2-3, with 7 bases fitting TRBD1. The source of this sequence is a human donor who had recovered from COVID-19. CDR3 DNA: TGCAGTGCTGGGGACAGAAACACAGATACGCAGTATTTT. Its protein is CSAGDRNTDTQYF.